This is a list of T cell receptor beta chains from one sample in a study of OX40 agonist ivuxolimab in advanced cancers. Some clones are missing from TCRdb's copy, which holds only in-frame ones; the method was immunoSEQ multiplex PCR. The sample includes 59,000 or so clones, around 87% of them seen just once. This sample comprised CD4+ or CD8+ T cells sorted from blood, obtained in a trial of the OX40 agonist ivuxolimab. These receptor sequences come from an adult with an advanced solid tumor such as melanoma, head and neck, liver or kidney cancer. Each CDR3 is given with its conserved first and last residue. The D gene is left open where the match is weak. Some rows mark clone size as missing; the rest say once, few, many or name a class of expanded clone.

>TRBJ1-6|.|TRBV6-1|.
CASTTSGGPDSPLHF
TGTGCCAGCACAACGAGTGGCGGGCCGGATTCACCCCTCCACTTT
>TRBJ2-3|TRBD2|TRBV19|.
CASSIGGGPATDTQYF
TGTGCCAGTAGTATAGGCGGGGGGCCAGCTACAGATACGCAGTATTTT
>TRBJ1-4|.|TRBV30|.
CAWGSSFTTNEKLFF
TGTGCCTGGGGAAGCTCGTTCACAACTAATGAAAAACTGTTTTTT
>TRBJ2-6|.|TRBV19|.
CASGQTGANVLTF
TGTGCCAGTGGACAAACTGGGGCCAACGTCCTGACTTTC
>TRBJ2-1|.|TRBV13|.
CASSQTSSYNEQFF
TGTGCCAGCAGCCAGACTAGCTCCTACAATGAGCAGTTCTTC
>TRBJ2-1|TRBD1|TRBV4-2|.
CASSQDWDSSSWEQFF
TGTGCCAGCAGCCAAGACTGGGACAGCAGTTCTTGGGAGCAGTTCTTC
>TRBJ1-5|.|TRBV30|few
CAWSVGGNQPQHF
TGTGCCTGGAGTGTAGGAGGCAATCAGCCCCAGCATTTT
>TRBJ2-3|.|TRBV2|.
CASKERADTQYF
TGTGCCAGCAAGGAGAGGGCAGATACGCAGTATTTT
>TRBJ1-3|.|TRBV7-2|.
CASSLVGISGNTIYF
TGTGCCAGCAGCTTAGTAGGGATCTCTGGAAACACCATATATTTT
>TRBJ1-1|.|TRBV4-1|.
CASSQSGPNTEAFF
TGCGCCAGCAGCCAATCGGGCCCTAACACTGAAGCTTTCTTT
>TRBJ2-1|.|TRBV5-1|.
CASSLASFRDNEQFF
TGCGCCAGCAGCTTGGCTAGCTTTAGGGACAATGAGCAGTTCTTC
>TRBJ2-7|.|TRBV18|.
CASSPSSGYEQYF
TGTGCCAGCTCACCGTCCTCAGGATACGAGCAGTACTTC
>TRBJ1-3|.|TRBV2|.
CASSSRVRDSGNTIYF
TGTGCCAGCAGCTCTCGGGTGAGGGACTCTGGAAACACCATATATTTT
>TRBJ2-7|.|TRBV10-3|.
CATDTGSGEQYF
TGTGCCACCGATACCGGGTCGGGCGAGCAGTACTTC
>TRBJ2-1|TRBD1|TRBV11-2|.
CASSSLTGGYNEQFF
TGTGCCAGCAGCTCCTTGACAGGGGGCTACAATGAGCAGTTCTTC
>TRBJ1-2|.|TRBV2|.
CASNQGNYGYTF
TGTGCCAGCAATCAGGGAAACTATGGCTACACCTTC
>TRBJ1-2|.|TRBV6-1|.
CASSLDRPYGYTF
TGTGCCAGCAGTCTGGACAGACCCTATGGCTACACCTTC
>TRBJ2-3|.|TRBV6-1|.
CASSEYTTDTQYF
TGTGCCAGCAGTGAATACACCACAGATACGCAGTATTTT
>TRBJ1-2|TRBD1|TRBV11-3|.
CASSSQGDGYTF
TGTGCCAGCAGCTCGCAGGGGGACGGCTACACCTTC
>TRBJ2-7|TRBD1|TRBV28|few
CASSPGQVGYYEQYF
TGTGCCAGCAGTCCGGGACAGGTCGGATACTACGAGCAGTACTTC
>TRBJ1-2|.|TRBV6-4|.
CASSWPGTPNYGYTF
TGTGCCAGCAGTTGGCCCGGGACACCTAACTATGGCTACACCTTC
>TRBJ2-4|.|TRBV5-1|.
CASSPDGGGNIQYF
TGCGCCAGCAGCCCGGACGGGGGTGGAAACATTCAGTACTTC
>TRBJ1-2|.|TRBV14|.
CASSQGTADYGYTF
TGTGCCAGCAGCCAAGGGACAGCGGATTATGGCTACACCTTC
>TRBJ2-3|.|TRBV29-1|.
CSGSRGEVGDTQYF
TGCAGCGGTTCCAGGGGGGAGGTAGGAGATACGCAGTATTTT
>TRBJ1-1|.|TRBV29-1|.
CSVEIFGNPNTEAFF
TGCAGCGTTGAAATTTTTGGAAACCCGAACACTGAAGCTTTCTTT